The 12 T cell receptor beta chains presented below share a single source sample, sequenced in a study of cytomegalovirus exposure and HLA in healthy donors. A multiplex PCR was run with 60 Vbeta primers and 13 Jbeta primers. Profiled with immunoSEQ multiplex PCR; TCRdb holds only in-frame clones, not every one. Of 100,000 to 150,000 clones in the sample, about 81% were seen once. Sample: PBMCs. The source of these receptors is a woman aged 25 to 39 in good health and CMV-seronegative.

The J gene is TRBJ2-1, the V gene TRBV6-5, with TRBD2 matching over 10 bases. Germline V gives CDR1 MNHEY, CDR2 SVGAGI. There are 14 residues in the CDR3. V shed 6 bases, J shed 6 bases, and the junction held 5 bases outside the gene matches. The chain's CDR3 is CASRPSGRGNEQFF. CDR3 coding DNA: TGTGCCAGCAGACCCAGCGGGAGGGGCAATGAGCAGTTCTTC.

This chain uses TRBV9 with TRBJ2-1; maybe TRBD2 (5 bases). Looked up from germline, CDR1 is SGDLS and CDR2 is YYNGEE. This CDR3 region has 14 residues. V shed 4 bases and J shed 8 bases, with 16 bases lying between them. The CDR3 reads CASSPGLSFYEQFF. In nucleotides, the CDR3 is TGTGCCAGCAGCCCCGGACTGTCTTTCTATGAGCAGTTCTTC.

This clone was found once. The chain uses TRBV4-3 and TRBJ2-3; no definite D call. The CDR3 is 14 amino acids. The V and J ends lost 0 bases and 5 bases respectively, with 9 bases between them. Germline CDR1 and CDR2: LGHNA and YSLEER. CDR3 coding DNA: TGCGCCAGCAGCCAAGAGAATAGTGGAGATACGCAGTATTTT. Its translation: CASSQENSGDTQYF.

The V gene is TRBV9, the J gene TRBJ2-2, with 10 bases that match TRBD1. The V gene end was trimmed by 4 bases and the J gene end by 6 bases; junction bases not matched to a gene: 9. This CDR3 has 16 amino acids. Germline CDR1 reads SGDLS; CDR2 reads YYNGEE. The CDR3 sequence is CASSQYEGTGAGELFF. The CDR3, as DNA: TGTGCCAGCAGCCAATATGAAGGGACAGGGGCCGGGGAGCTGTTTTTT.

Regarding this clone: At the DNA level, this CDR3 is encoded by other sequences in the same sample as well. V usage is TRBV29-1 and J usage is TRBJ2-7; TRBD2 is a possible D gene (6 bases). V was pared by 4 bases and J by 2 bases, with 15 bases between. CDR1 SQVTM and CDR2 ANQGSEA come from the germline V gene. The CDR3 is made up of 14 amino acids. The DNA of the CDR3 is TGCAGCGTTGGGTCTTGGGGGGAACCCTACGAGCAGTACTTC. It yields the protein CSVGSWGEPYEQYF.

The V call is TRBV18, the J call TRBJ1-6; D is undetermined. This CDR3 has 17 amino acids. The ends were cut back, 3 bases at V and 0 bases at J, with 12 bases in the middle. The germline V gene has CDR1 KGHSH and CDR2 LQKENI. DNA of the CDR3: TGTGCCAGCTCACCGGCTCTAGGAAGCTCCTATAATTCACCCCTCCACTTT. Translation gives CASSPALGSSYNSPLHF. The whole variable domain, filled in from reference TRBV18 and TRBJ1-6, reads NAGVMQNPRHLVRRRGQEARLRCSPMKGHSHVYWYRQLPEEGLKFMVYLQKENIIDESGMPKERFSAEFPKEGPSILRIQQVVRGDSAAYFCASSPALGSSYNSPLHFGNGTRLTVT.

V is TRBV4-1 and J is TRBJ1-2; 10 bases are shared with TRBD1. Trimming cost V 6 bases and J 6 bases; bases outside gene matches: 10. The CDR3 has 15 residues. Germline V gene sequence: CDR1 MGHRA, CDR2 YSYEKL. The CDR3 DNA is TGCGCCAGCAGAACCCCGGGGACAGGGGTGAATGGCTACACCTTC. Its translation is CASRTPGTGVNGYTF.

V and J are TRBV18 and TRBJ2-1; D not resolved. The ends were cut back, 1 base at V and 6 bases at J, with 7 bases in the middle. This CDR3 has 13 residues. CDR1 is KGHSH, CDR2 LQKENI, per germline. CDR3 DNA: TGTGCCAGCTCACCACGTACTGGCAATGAGCAGTTCTTC. Amino acids: CASSPRTGNEQFF.

This clone was seen only a few times. This chain uses TRBV10-1 with TRBJ2-3; TRBD1 aligns across 7 bases. The J segment lost 6 bases and the V segment lost 5 bases, leaving 8 bases of the junction unmatched. The CDR3 length is 14 residues. Germline loops: CDR1 WNHNN, CDR2 SYGVQD (reference sequence). The CDR3 is CASSSGTVTDTQYF. The CDR3 DNA follows: TGCGCCAGCAGTTCCGGGACAGTCACGGATACGCAGTATTTT.

J is TRBJ1-2 and V is TRBV19; no firm D call. Looked up from germline, CDR1 is LNHDA and CDR2 is SQIVND (reference sequence). Trimming shortened V by 3 bases and J by 2 bases, and 13 bases separated the two germline ends. The CDR3 is 15 residues long. DNA for the CDR3: TGTGCCAGTAGTATCCGACCCGGGATCAACTATGGCTACACCTTC. Its protein product is CASSIRPGINYGYTF.

V and J are TRBV5-1 and TRBJ1-4, with 7 bases identical to TRBD1. CDR1 and CDR2 (germline): SGHRS, YFSETQ. The CDR3 totals 16 residues. J was trimmed by 8 bases and V by 0 bases; bases with no gene match: 10. The CDR3 here is CASSLEGPRGSEKLFF. The CDR3 DNA reads TGCGCCAGCAGCTTGGAGGGGCCCAGGGGGAGCGAAAAACTGTTTTTT.

This chain uses TRBV7-2 with TRBJ1-1; D unresolved. This CDR3 has 14 amino acids. Germline V gene data show CDR1 as SGHTA and CDR2 as FQGNSA. Trimming stripped 1 base from V and 0 bases from J, with 6 bases between. CDR3 DNA: TGTGCCAGCAGCTTAGAATTTATGAACACTGAAGCTTTCTTT. Residues: CASSLEFMNTEAFF.